This TCR beta chain was observed in a study of T cells in pancreatic ductal adenocarcinoma. Study findings and constraints: Enrichment of CD45RO+ effector over naive T cells in tumors may bias clonality. Mean clonality was around 0.1 in tumors and about 0.069 in blood, not significantly different. Blood had more productive templates and about 8-fold more unique clonotypes than tumor.

Details on this clone: The antigen is not known.

The selected patients with pancreatic ductal adenocarcinoma had surgery but no neoadjuvant therapy. Here immunoSEQ multiplex PCR was the method, and the copy in TCRdb shows in-frame clones only, minus some. The data contain 25,000 to 35,000 clones, over 85% of them singletons. V shed 5 bases, J shed 1 base, and the junction held 4 bases outside the gene matches. Germline loops: CDR1 SGHNT, CDR2 YYREEE (reference sequence). The CDR3 runs 14 residues. The chain recombines TRBV5-4 with TRBJ2-5; 8 bases are shared with TRBD1. This receptor was obtained from a human donor with pancreatic ductal adenocarcinoma. Input material: PBMCs. CDR3 nucleotides: TGTGCCAGCAGTTTCGGACAGGGCCAAGAGACCCAGTACTTC. It encodes CASSFGQGQETQYF.